Following are 24 T cell receptor beta chains from one sample sequenced in a study of T cells in Graves' hyperthyroidism and ophthalmopathy. Amplified TCR beta CDR3 regions came from RNA transcripts. In the first-round RT-PCR of the TCR CDR3, the HTBI primer set was used. TCRdb re-called the multiplex PCR reads through MiXCR, storing one row per CDR3 protein. The table records roughly 840,000 distinct CDR3 sequences, around 39% of them present only once. Sequencing input: blood. The receptors stem from a man aged 18 to 30 with Graves' hyperthyroidism.

This rearrangement joins TRBV24-1 to TRBJ2-7; TRBD1 agrees at 10 bases. CDR3 size: 15 residues. J was trimmed by 1 base and V by 6 bases; bases with no gene match: 5. Germline V gene sequence: CDR1 KGHDR, CDR2 SFDVKD. The CDR3, as DNA: TGTGCCACCAGTTCGCGACAGGGGGCTTCCTACGAGCAGTACTTC. Protein product: CATSSRQGASYEQYF.

This clonotype was detected ten times or more. Here the CDR3 DNA reads TGCGCCAGCAGCCAAGGGACAGGGGGGATCGAGCAGTACTTC. This translates into CASSQGTGGIEQYF. The chain couples TRBV4-1 to TRBJ2-7, with 10 bases identical to TRBD1. The V gene end was trimmed by 1 base and the J gene end by 6 bases; junction bases not matched to a gene: 3. Germline lookup yields CDR1 MGHRA and CDR2 YSYEKL. This CDR3 is built from 14 residues.

Ten or more counts support this clonotype. This rearrangement joins TRBV7-2 to TRBJ1-3; D not certain. The CDR3 extends over 16 amino acids. The germline CDR1 and CDR2 sequences are SGHTA and FQGNSA. V shed 1 base and J shed 0 bases, with 10 bases lying between them. CDR3 residues: CASSLVALSSGNTIYF. CDR3 sequence (DNA): TGTGCCAGCAGCTTAGTTGCACTGAGCTCTGGAAACACCATATATTTT.

This clonotype occurred once. The V call is TRBV25-1, the J call TRBJ2-2, with D maybe TRBD2 (6 bases). The germline V gene has CDR1 MGHDK and CDR2 SYGVNS. The CDR3 totals 19 residues. V was cut by 0 bases and J by 1 base, with 18 bases left in between. The CDR3 DNA reads as TGTGCCAGCAGTGAATACTTTGGACCGGACTACTTGAACACCGGGGAGCTGTTTTTT. It specifies CASSEYFGPDYLNTGELFF.

This chain links TRBV5-1 with TRBJ1-1; D is possibly TRBD1 (5 bases). Germline values: CDR1 SGHRS, CDR2 YFSETQ. Trimming removed 0 bases at V and 5 bases at J, with 11 bases between. This CDR3 has 14 amino acids. DNA for the CDR3: TGCGCCAGCAGCTTGGCCGCGGGGGGGACTGAAGCTTTCTTT. Amino acids: CASSLAAGGTEAFF.

This clonotype has just a few counts. The rearrangement links TRBV7-2 to TRBJ1-4; the D is unclear. Trimming removed 11 bases at V and 7 bases at J, with 17 bases between. Germline V gives CDR1 SGHTA, CDR2 FQGNSA. The CDR3 contains 13 residues. The CDR3 DNA is TGTGCCTGGAGCAACCAGCCGGGTGAAAAACTGTTTTTT. Its protein is CAWSNQPGEKLFF.

A few counts support this clonotype. The chain joins TRBV6-6 to TRBJ1-4, with no clear D. Trimming removed 0 bases at V and 12 bases at J, with 5 bases between. This CDR3 is built from 11 residues. The germline gives CDR1 MNHNY, CDR2 SVGAGI (reference sequence). CDR3 residues: CASSYSTELFF. For the CDR3, the DNA is TGTGCCAGCAGTTACTCGACGGAACTGTTTTTT.

The CDR3 DNA reads as TGCAGTGCGAGGCCAGGCACAAAGAGCGAGCAGTACTTC. Its protein is CSARPGTKSEQYF. The chain is built from TRBV20-1 and TRBJ2-7; D ambiguous. Trimming took 6 bases from V and 6 from J, leaving 18 bases between them. From germline, CDR1 is DFQATT and CDR2 SNEGSKA (reference sequence). This CDR3 has 13 amino acids.

This clonotype was detected ten times or more. This sequence joins TRBV2 and TRBJ1-1; D perhaps matches TRBD1 (5 bases). The V end lost 4 bases, the J end lost 7 bases, and 13 bases lay between the germline ends. Germline V lookup: CDR1 SNHLY, CDR2 FYNNEI. There are 13 residues in the CDR3. CDR3 region: CASSGGRVGEAFF. CDR3 nucleotide sequence: TGTGCCAGCAGTGGCGGCAGGGTAGGTGAAGCTTTCTTT.

The chain joins TRBV11-3 to TRBJ1-5; no reliable D call. Germline CDR1 and CDR2: SGHNT and YENEEA. V lost 1 base and J 5 bases, leaving 6 bases between the germline ends. This CDR3 region has 13 residues. The CDR3 region is CASSLGLYQPQHF. The DNA of the CDR3 is TGTGCCAGCAGCTTAGGGTTGTATCAGCCCCAGCATTTT.

V gene TRBV11-2 combines with J gene TRBJ2-5; a possible D gene is TRBD2 (6 bases). V was shortened by 0 bases and J by 1 base, with 12 bases between the two germline ends. Germline V gene sequence: CDR1 SGHAT, CDR2 FQNNGV. This CDR3 region has 16 residues. CDR3 sequence: CASSLDGVGGQETQYF. The CDR3, as DNA: TGTGCCAGCAGCTTAGATGGAGTGGGGGGCCAAGAGACCCAGTACTTC.

The rearrangement uses TRBV3-1 and TRBJ1-6; D ambiguous. CDR1 is LGHDT, CDR2 YNNKEL, per germline (reference sequence). CDR3 size: 12 residues. Trimming pared 3 bases from V and 7 bases from J, leaving 4 bases between. The CDR3 coding sequence is TGTGCCAGCAGCCACAGGAATTCACCCCTCCACTTT. This sequence encodes CASSHRNSPLHF. The complete variable domain, with remaining parts taken from reference TRBV3-1 and TRBJ1-6, reads DTAVSQTPKYLVTQMGNDKSIKCEQNLGHDTMYWYKQDSKKFLKIMFSYNNKELIINETVPNRFSPKSPDKAHLNLHINSLELGDSAVYFCASSHRNSPLHFGNGTRLTVT.

V usage is TRBV10-3 and J usage is TRBJ1-5, with D tentatively TRBD1 (5 bases). CDR3 length equals 14 residues. Trimming stripped 10 bases from V and 2 bases from J, with 15 bases between. Germline lookup yields CDR1 ENHRY and CDR2 SYGVKD. The CDR3 DNA sequence: TGTGCCACCGGGGGTTCAGCGTGCAATCAGCCCCAGCATTTT. Its translation is CATGGSACNQPQHF.

This clonotype has a count of ten or more. This chain connects TRBV7-9 to TRBJ2-6, with D perhaps TRBD2 (5 bases). CDR3 length: 16 residues. Germline V gene data show CDR1 as SEHNR and CDR2 as FQNEAQ (reference sequence). V was shortened by 6 bases and J by 4 bases, with 16 bases between the two germline ends. The CDR3 here is CASRRVETLGANVLTF. CDR3 DNA sequence: TGTGCCAGCAGGAGGGTTGAGACGTTAGGGGCCAACGTCCTGACTTTC.

This clonotype was seen ten or more times. The chain employs TRBV5-1 and TRBJ2-5, with 8 positions matching TRBD2. This CDR3 has 14 residues. V was clipped by 0 bases and J by 5 bases; unmatched bases: 3. Germline CDR1 SGHRS, CDR2 YFSETQ. The DNA for the CDR3 is TGCGCCAGCAGCTTGGCCCCGGGGGGGGAGACCCAGTACTTC. Translating gives CASSLAPGGETQYF.

The chain carries TRBV5-4 and TRBJ1-1, with a tentative D call TRBD1 (5 bases). The germline gives CDR1 SGHNT, CDR2 YYREEE (reference sequence). Trimming cost V 3 bases and J 2 bases, with 11 bases left between them. The CDR3 has 14 amino acids. This chain's CDR3 is CASSSTAINTEAFF. The CDR3 DNA reads TGTGCCAGCAGCTCGACAGCGATAAACACTGAAGCTTTCTTT.

This clonotype appeared a few times. The V call is TRBV2, the J call TRBJ1-2; D is undetermined. The V end was cut by 5 bases, the J end by 0 bases, with 16 bases between. The CDR3 has 16 amino acids. Germline loops: CDR1 SNHLY, CDR2 FYNNEI. The CDR3 nucleotides are TGTGCCAGCAGTTACTCAGTCGCCGGCGCTAACTATGGCTACACCTTC. This codes for CASSYSVAGANYGYTF.

The sample holds one count of this clonotype. The V and J genes are TRBV2 and TRBJ1-5; D is ambiguous. The CDR3 contains 13 residues. Between the trimmed V and J ends, which lost 8 bases and 0 bases, there was a span of 8 bases. From germline, CDR1 is SNHLY and CDR2 FYNNEI. The chain's CDR3 is CASVSSSNQPQHF. The CDR3 DNA reads TGTGCCAGCGTTTCCAGTAGCAATCAGCCCCAGCATTTT.

This clonotype was counted at least ten times. V is TRBV29-1 and J is TRBJ2-7, with D possibly matching TRBD1 (5 bases). V was pared by 2 bases and J by 1 base, with 12 bases between. Germline V lookup: CDR1 SQVTM, CDR2 ANQGSEA. This CDR3 is 14 amino acids long. CDR3 nucleotides: TGCAGCGTTGAAAAAGTAGGGGAATCCTACGAGCAGTACTTC. Translated: CSVEKVGESYEQYF.

As concerns this clonotype: At one of its ends the junction is not consistent with the germline gene, which may arise from a read error. CDR3 sequence (DNA): TGTGCCGGCAGCTCGTACAGGGGAACTAATGAAGAACTGTTTTTT. Protein product: CAGSSYRGTNEELFF. The V call is TRBV7-9, the J call TRBJ1-4; the match to TRBD1 covers 7 bases. CDR3 length: 15 amino acids. Germline CDR1 reads SEHNR; CDR2 reads FQNEAQ (reference sequence). Full variable domain (rest looked up from reference TRBV7-9 and TRBJ1-4): DTGVSQNPRHKITKRGQNVTFRCDPISEHNRLYWYRQTLGQGPEFLTYFQNEAQLEKSRLLSDRFSAERPKGSFSTLEIQRTEQGDSAMYLCAGSSYRGTNEELFFGSGTQLSVL.

As regards this clonotype: The germline gene is not matched at one end of the junction; a read error may be the cause. This chain connects TRBV10-2 to TRBJ1-4; 7 positions match TRBD1. Germline loops: CDR1 WSHSY, CDR2 SAAADI. CDR3 length: 16 amino acids. CDR3 DNA: TGTGCCAGCAGCCACCCAGCCGGACAGGTTAATGAAAAACTGTTTTTT. Translating gives CASSHPAGQVNEKLFF.

This clonotype was observed many times. This sequence joins TRBV20-1 and TRBJ1-6; D is possibly TRBD1 (5 bases). V lost 0 bases, J lost 10 bases, and 16 bases lay in between. There are 15 residues in the CDR3. Looked up from germline, CDR1 is DFQATT and CDR2 is SNEGSKA (reference sequence). The CDR3 sequence is CSARDRRGPGSPLHF. The CDR3 DNA reads as TGCAGTGCTAGAGATCGAAGGGGTCCGGGATCACCCCTCCACTTT.

This clonotype was seen many times. The rearrangement uses TRBV7-2 and TRBJ1-1, with D unresolved. Trimming cost V 1 base and J 13 bases, with 10 bases left between them. CDR1 is SGHTA and CDR2 is FQGNSA in the germline V gene. This CDR3 is 11 amino acids long. The CDR3 region is CASSLDPVYFF. Here the CDR3 DNA reads TGTGCCAGCAGCTTAGACCCGGTCTATTTCTTT.

Note on this clonotype: An end of the junction does not agree with germline; a read error may underlie this. The chain is built from TRBV20-1 and TRBJ2-7; D is unresolved. There are 15 residues in the CDR3. The germline V gene encodes CDR1 DFQATT and CDR2 SNEGSKA (reference sequence). CDR3 DNA sequence: TGCAGTGCTAGAGGACTGAAGTCGGGCTCCAACGAGCAGTACTTC. Its translation: CSARGLKSGSNEQYF.